This T cell receptor beta chain was recorded in a study of cytotoxic CD8 clonotypes in ibrutinib-treated CLL. The wider study: Overall, 25 or so responses were partial and 2 complete; following median about 68 months, around 15 patients stayed remitted and approximately 12 progressed. Study-wide points: Researchers report that baseline clonality outpaced age-matched healthy donors and tracked circulating CD8+ T-cell counts.

J was trimmed by 7 bases and V by 0 bases; bases with no gene match: 16. The germline gives CDR1 MGHRA, CDR2 YSYEKL. The CDR3 runs 19 residues. Target depth was 1 in 200,000 to 1 in 1 million T cells, about 10x per clonotype. The table came from immunoSEQ multiplex PCR; TCRdb's copy has only in-frame clones and leaves some out. The sample consists of around 140,000 clones, 80% of them appearing once. Frozen PBMC stocks contributed 2 to 2.5 micrograms of genomic DNA to the TCR beta libraries. Note on this clone: As yet, its antigen is unknown.

Sequencing was performed on PBMCs, taken after 36 months of ibrutinib treatment. The clonotype originates from a human donor with chronic lymphocytic leukemia. The rearrangement links TRBV4-1 to TRBJ1-4, with 8 positions matching TRBD1. This CDR3 reads CASSQDVHRGAMNAEKLFF. CDR3 DNA: TGCGCCAGCAGCCAAGACGTCCACAGGGGGGCTATGAACGCTGAAAAACTGTTTTTT.